Listed below are T cell receptor beta chains from one sample, sequenced in a study of blood T cell repertoires in COVID-19. Profiled with immunoSEQ multiplex PCR; TCRdb holds only in-frame clones, not every one. This sample yields around 37,000 clones, of which about 90% are seen a single time; around 6% belongs to the top ten. The specimen was peripheral blood. Receptor source: a woman aged 80 or older with acute or convalescent COVID-19. Each CDR3 is given with its conserved first and last residue. D genes are given only for firm matches. Rows may omit the clone size; those that give it use once, few, many or a size class.

j_call: TRBJ1-1; clone_size: .; v_call: TRBV10-2; cdr3_length: 15; d_call: .; cdr3_nt: TGCGCCAGCAGTGAGTGGCGACAGTCTGTGACTGAAGCTTTCTTT; cdr3_aa: CASSEWRQSVTEAFF
j_call: TRBJ1-2; clone_size: .; v_call: TRBV5-5; cdr3_length: 14; d_call: TRBD1; cdr3_nt: TGTGCCAGCACCTCGACAGGGACGAGTGATGGCTACACCTTC; cdr3_aa: CASTSTGTSDGYTF
j_call: TRBJ1-1; clone_size: .; v_call: TRBV19; cdr3_length: 16; d_call: .; cdr3_nt: TGTGCCAGTAGTATTTGGGGGCAGCCTATGAACACTGAAGCTTTCTTT; cdr3_aa: CASSIWGQPMNTEAFF
j_call: TRBJ1-5; clone_size: .; v_call: TRBV20-1; cdr3_length: 11; d_call: .; cdr3_nt: TGCAGTGCAGCCCGGGATCAGCCCCAGCATTTT; cdr3_aa: CSAARDQPQHF
j_call: TRBJ2-3; clone_size: once; v_call: TRBV5-1; cdr3_length: 15; d_call: .; cdr3_nt: TGCGCCAGCAGCTTGAACGGGGTGCTTACAGATACGCAGTATTTT; cdr3_aa: CASSLNGVLTDTQYF
j_call: TRBJ1-2; clone_size: .; v_call: TRBV9; cdr3_length: 13; d_call: TRBD1; cdr3_nt: TGTGCCAGCAGCGTATCAGGGGGCCGTGGCTACACCTTC; cdr3_aa: CASSVSGGRGYTF
j_call: TRBJ1-1; clone_size: .; v_call: TRBV4-1; cdr3_length: 14; d_call: TRBD1; cdr3_nt: TGCGCCAGCAGCCGGCGCGGGACAGGGGTTGAAGCTTTCTTT; cdr3_aa: CASSRRGTGVEAFF
j_call: TRBJ1-1; clone_size: .; v_call: TRBV4-3; cdr3_length: 15; d_call: TRBD1; cdr3_nt: TGCGCCAGCAGCCAGGACAGGGGGCAGGACACTGAAGCTTTCTTT; cdr3_aa: CASSQDRGQDTEAFF
j_call: TRBJ2-5; clone_size: .; v_call: TRBV9; cdr3_length: 14; d_call: TRBD2; cdr3_nt: TGTGCCAGCAGCGTAGCGGGGGGCCAAGAGACCCAGTACTTC; cdr3_aa: CASSVAGGQETQYF
j_call: TRBJ1-2; clone_size: once; v_call: TRBV29-1; cdr3_length: 16; d_call: .; cdr3_nt: TGCAGCGTCCTCAGTCCCGAGACAGGAGTTAACTATGGCTACACCTTC; cdr3_aa: CSVLSPETGVNYGYTF
j_call: TRBJ2-7; clone_size: .; v_call: TRBV11-2; cdr3_length: 14; d_call: .; cdr3_nt: TGTGCCAGCAGCTTAGCACAGGGAGACTACGAGCAGTACTTC; cdr3_aa: CASSLAQGDYEQYF
j_call: TRBJ2-2; clone_size: .; v_call: TRBV7-8; cdr3_length: 16; d_call: TRBD2; cdr3_nt: TGTGCCAGCAGCCCATTAGCGGGGGGGAACACCGGGGAGCTGTTTTTT; cdr3_aa: CASSPLAGGNTGELFF
j_call: TRBJ1-1; clone_size: .; v_call: TRBV19; cdr3_length: 13; d_call: .; cdr3_nt: TGTGCCAGTAGTGCCAGGGCGAACACTGAAGCTTTCTTT; cdr3_aa: CASSARANTEAFF
j_call: TRBJ1-2; clone_size: .; v_call: TRBV28; cdr3_length: 16; d_call: TRBD1; cdr3_nt: TGTGCCAGCAGTTTAGTGGGGGGACAGATGGTGTATGGCTACACCTTC; cdr3_aa: CASSLVGGQMVYGYTF
j_call: TRBJ2-5; clone_size: .; v_call: TRBV4-3; cdr3_length: 19; d_call: TRBD2; cdr3_nt: TGCGCCAGCAGCCTCCTGCCGACTAGCGGGGGGCAGCGCCAAGAGACCCAGTACTTC; cdr3_aa: CASSLLPTSGGQRQETQYF
j_call: TRBJ1-4; clone_size: .; v_call: TRBV19; cdr3_length: 15; d_call: TRBD1; cdr3_nt: TGTGCCAGCAGGTTTGGACAGGGGGCGTTTGGAAAACTGTTTTTT; cdr3_aa: CASRFGQGAFGKLFF
j_call: TRBJ2-1; clone_size: .; v_call: TRBV11-2; cdr3_length: 15; d_call: TRBD2; cdr3_nt: TGTGCCAGCAGCTTAACGGGGGGGACCTACAATGAGCAGTTCTTC; cdr3_aa: CASSLTGGTYNEQFF
j_call: TRBJ2-1; clone_size: once; v_call: TRBV2; cdr3_length: 18; d_call: TRBD2; cdr3_nt: TGTGCCAGCAGTGACGAGACTAGCGGGGTACAGGCGTGGAATGAGCAGTTCTTC; cdr3_aa: CASSDETSGVQAWNEQFF
j_call: TRBJ2-7; clone_size: .; v_call: TRBV6-6; cdr3_length: 15; d_call: TRBD1; cdr3_nt: TGTGCCAGCAGTTACTCGAGGGACAGTACCTACGAGCAGTACTTC; cdr3_aa: CASSYSRDSTYEQYF
j_call: TRBJ1-6; clone_size: few; v_call: TRBV7-2; cdr3_length: 16; d_call: TRBD1; cdr3_nt: TGTGCCAGCAGCTTAGTCGCTGGGACAGGGGTATCGGCCCTCCACTTT; cdr3_aa: CASSLVAGTGVSALHF
j_call: TRBJ1-6; clone_size: .; v_call: TRBV2; cdr3_length: 14; d_call: .; cdr3_nt: TGTGCCAGCAGATGGACAGACCTTAATTCACCCCTCCACTTT; cdr3_aa: CASRWTDLNSPLHF
j_call: TRBJ2-7; clone_size: .; v_call: TRBV4-1; cdr3_length: 15; d_call: TRBD2; cdr3_nt: TGCGCCAGCAGCCAGAGATACGCGGGGGGGTTCGAGCAGTACTTC; cdr3_aa: CASSQRYAGGFEQYF
j_call: TRBJ2-5; clone_size: .; v_call: TRBV6-2/TRBV6-3; cdr3_length: 12; d_call: .; cdr3_nt: TGTGCCAGCAGTTACAGGGGTGAGACCCAGTACTTC; cdr3_aa: CASSYRGETQYF
j_call: TRBJ2-5; clone_size: .; v_call: TRBV7-2; cdr3_length: 13; d_call: .; cdr3_nt: TGTGCGACGCGTACAGGGATGGGCGAGACCCAGTACTTC; cdr3_aa: CATRTGMGETQYF
j_call: TRBJ1-1; clone_size: .; v_call: TRBV12-3/TRBV12-4; cdr3_length: 11; d_call: .; cdr3_nt: TGTGCCAGCACCCGGGGGACTGAAGCTTTCTTT; cdr3_aa: CASTRGTEAFF
j_call: TRBJ1-1; clone_size: .; v_call: TRBV6-5; cdr3_length: 16; d_call: .; cdr3_nt: TGTGCCAGCAGTTACTCCCGACCAGGGAAGAACACTGAAGCTTTCTTT; cdr3_aa: CASSYSRPGKNTEAFF
j_call: TRBJ1-1; clone_size: once; v_call: TRBV19; cdr3_length: 15; d_call: .; cdr3_nt: TGTGCCAGTAGTATTTTACAGGCCTCGAACACTGAAGCTTTCTTT; cdr3_aa: CASSILQASNTEAFF
j_call: TRBJ1-4; clone_size: .; v_call: TRBV5-5; cdr3_length: 14; d_call: .; cdr3_nt: TGTGCCAGCAGCGGGGGAGGGACTAATGAAAAACTGTTTTTT; cdr3_aa: CASSGGGTNEKLFF
j_call: TRBJ2-2; clone_size: few; v_call: TRBV7-3; cdr3_length: 14; d_call: .; cdr3_nt: TGTGCCAGCAGCCCAGCGATACCGGCCGGGGAGCTGTTTTTT; cdr3_aa: CASSPAIPAGELFF
j_call: TRBJ1-2; clone_size: .; v_call: TRBV27; cdr3_length: 14; d_call: .; cdr3_nt: TGTGCCAGCAGGGAGCCAGGGGTGGGGTATGGCTACACCTTC; cdr3_aa: CASREPGVGYGYTF
j_call: TRBJ2-3; clone_size: .; v_call: TRBV5-1; cdr3_length: 14; d_call: TRBD2; cdr3_nt: TGCGCCAGCAGCCCGGGCCGGGGGGCAGATACGCAGTATTTT; cdr3_aa: CASSPGRGADTQYF
j_call: TRBJ2-3; clone_size: .; v_call: TRBV9; cdr3_length: 12; d_call: .; cdr3_nt: TGTGCCAGCAGCGTAGTAGGGGGAACGCAGTATTTT; cdr3_aa: CASSVVGGTQYF
j_call: TRBJ1-3; clone_size: .; v_call: TRBV18; cdr3_length: 16; d_call: .; cdr3_nt: TGTGCCAGCTCACGTGAGTTAGCAGTCTCTGGAAACACCATATATTTT; cdr3_aa: CASSRELAVSGNTIYF
j_call: TRBJ2-7; clone_size: .; v_call: TRBV19; cdr3_length: 15; d_call: TRBD1; cdr3_nt: TGTGCCAGTAGTAGCAACGGACAGGGTCAGAGGGAGCAGTACTTC; cdr3_aa: CASSSNGQGQREQYF